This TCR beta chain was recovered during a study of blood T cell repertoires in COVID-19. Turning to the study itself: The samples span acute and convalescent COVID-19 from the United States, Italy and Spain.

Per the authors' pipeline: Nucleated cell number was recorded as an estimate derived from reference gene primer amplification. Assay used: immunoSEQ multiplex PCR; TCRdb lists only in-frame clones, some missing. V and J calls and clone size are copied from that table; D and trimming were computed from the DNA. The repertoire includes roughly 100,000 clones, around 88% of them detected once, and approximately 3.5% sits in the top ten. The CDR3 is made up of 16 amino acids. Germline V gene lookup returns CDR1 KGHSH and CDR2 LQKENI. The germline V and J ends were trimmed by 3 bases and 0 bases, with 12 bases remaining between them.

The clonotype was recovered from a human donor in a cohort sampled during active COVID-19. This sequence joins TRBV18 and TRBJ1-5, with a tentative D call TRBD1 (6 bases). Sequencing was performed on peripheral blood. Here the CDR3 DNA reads TGTGCCAGCTCACCTAACGACAGGACTAGCAATCAGCCCCAGCATTTT. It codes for CASSPNDRTSNQPQHF.